The present T cell receptor beta chain was sequenced within a study of blood T cell repertoires in COVID-19. As for the study in general: There were acute and convalescent COVID-19 samples, and they came from the United States, Italy and Spain.

TCRdb's copy holds only in-frame clones and misses some; the assay was immunoSEQ multiplex PCR. Among 150,000 to 200,000 clones listed, roughly 86% were seen once. This CDR3 contains 14 residues. Germline V CDR1 and CDR2: MNHEY, SVGAGI. The V gene lost 0 bases and the J gene lost 3 bases, with 8 bases spanning the gap. This chain connects TRBV6-5 to TRBJ2-5; D is perhaps TRBD2 (5 bases). Sequenced: peripheral blood. The TCR comes from a man aged 18 to 29 with acute or convalescent COVID-19. The CDR3 sequence is CASSYSTGKETQYF. The DNA for the CDR3 is TGTGCCAGCAGTTACTCGACCGGGAAAGAGACCCAGTACTTC.